The 32 T cell receptor beta chains in this list originate from one sample, sequenced in a study of cytomegalovirus exposure and HLA in healthy donors. In the PCR, 60 Vbeta and 13 Jbeta primers were used. Sequencing used immunoSEQ multiplex PCR; TCRdb keeps in-frame clones, though not all of them. This table has tens of thousands of clones, approximately 84% appearing once. The sample was PBMCs. The origin of the receptors is a woman aged 18 to 35 in good health and CMV-seropositive.

The genes are TRBV5-1 and TRBJ2-1; D not certain. Germline CDR1 reads SGHRS; CDR2 reads YFSETQ. The CDR3 sequence is 12 residues long. The V gene lost 2 bases and the J gene lost 7 bases, with 7 bases spanning the gap. The CDR3 DNA is TGCGCCAGCAGCTTACAGTCTAATGAGCAGTTCTTC. It translates to CASSLQSNEQFF.

This clone was counted a single time. The chain is built from TRBV9 and TRBJ2-1; 7 bases match TRBD2. CDR3 length equals 15 residues. V shed 2 bases, J shed 6 bases, and the junction held 8 bases outside the gene matches. Germline V CDR1 and CDR2: SGDLS, YYNGEE. The CDR3 is CASSVRREAGNEQFF. The CDR3 DNA reads as TGTGCCAGCAGCGTCCGACGGGAGGCGGGCAATGAGCAGTTCTTC.

The rearrangement joins TRBV18 to TRBJ2-5; D gene unclear. The CDR3 runs to 11 residues. CDR1 is KGHSH and CDR2 is LQKENI in the germline V gene. V was trimmed by 8 bases and J by 4 bases, leaving 8 bases between them. CDR3 coding DNA: TGTGCCAGCCAGAAGTTAGAGACCCAGTACTTC. This codes for CASQKLETQYF.

The chain is built from TRBV6-6 and TRBJ2-3, with 12 bases fitting TRBD2. Germline V CDR1 and CDR2: MNHNY, SVGAGI (reference sequence). The CDR3 length is 15 residues. V dropped 8 bases and J dropped 2; count of bases not matched to a gene: 5. The DNA for the CDR3 is TGTGCCAGCGCTAGCGGGGGGGTACCCACAGATACGCAGTATTTT. Its translation: CASASGGVPTDTQYF.

This chain connects TRBV4-1 to TRBJ1-3; D unresolved. CDR1 and CDR2 from the germline V gene are MGHRA and YSYEKL. The ends were cut back, 1 base at V and 3 bases at J, with 16 bases in the middle. This CDR3 contains 17 residues. CDR3 bases: TGCGCCAGCAGCCAAGCCGGGAGATCGGGCTTTGGAAACACCATATATTTT. This translates into CASSQAGRSGFGNTIYF.

The chain is built from TRBV10-1 and TRBJ2-1, with 9 bases identical to TRBD1. CDR1 WNHNN and CDR2 SYGVQD come from the germline V gene (reference sequence). The CDR3 totals 20 residues. The V segment lost 2 bases and the J segment 2 bases; nucleotides outside the gene matches: 16. The CDR3 coding sequence is TGCGCCAGCAGTGAGGGGAGACAGGGGGATTGGGTCCCCGCCTACAATGAGCAGTTCTTC. Translated: CASSEGRQGDWVPAYNEQFF.

This chain joins TRBV11-2 and TRBJ2-2; weak D call: TRBD2 (7 bases). This CDR3 is 14 amino acids long. Germline CDR1 and CDR2: SGHAT and FQNNGV. V lost 5 bases to trimming and J lost 10 bases, with 17 bases between them. CDR3: CASSPGPGGLELFF. CDR3 bases: TGTGCCAGCAGCCCCGGCCCGGGGGGCCTGGAGCTGTTTTTT.

J is TRBJ2-2 and V is TRBV10-2; D gene uncertain. CDR3 length: 14 amino acids. Per the germline V gene, CDR1 is WSHSY and CDR2 is SAAADI. V gave up 10 bases and J gave up 0 bases, with 12 bases separating them. The CDR3: CATLQDSNTGELFF. DNA of the CDR3: TGCGCCACCTTACAAGACTCGAACACCGGGGAGCTGTTTTTT.

This chain joins TRBV7-9 and TRBJ1-1; D is perhaps TRBD1 (5 bases). Germline values: CDR1 SEHNR, CDR2 FQNEAQ (reference sequence). V lost 5 bases, J lost 7 bases, and 17 bases lay in between. The CDR3 contains 14 residues. The CDR3 protein is CASSPRRGDGEAFF. Written as DNA, the CDR3 is TGTGCCAGCAGCCCCCGTCGGGGGGATGGTGAAGCTTTCTTT.

The chain has TRBV5-6 and TRBJ2-2, with D possibly being TRBD1 (6 bases). The V and J ends lost 4 bases and 3 bases respectively, with 19 bases between them. Per the germline V gene, CDR1 is SGHDT and CDR2 is YYEEEE. This CDR3 is 17 amino acids long. CDR3 in DNA: TGTGCCAGCAGCCCGACCCCCAGGGGTAGTGACACCGGGGAGCTGTTTTTT. It encodes CASSPTPRGSDTGELFF.

This clone was seen only once. V and J are TRBV15 and TRBJ2-2, with a weak D call TRBD1 (6 bases). This CDR3 comprises 16 residues. V was trimmed by 3 bases and J by 7 bases, leaving 18 bases between them. Germline values: CDR1 LNHNV, CDR2 YYDKDF (reference sequence). The CDR3 coding sequence is TGTGCCACCAGCAGTTCAACTCCAGGGGAAGGCGGGGAGCTGTTTTTT. It specifies CATSSSTPGEGGELFF.

V is TRBV13 and J is TRBJ2-3, with TRBD2 matching over 10 bases. CDR3 length: 16 residues. The trim removed 2 bases at V and 4 bases at J, leaving 6 bases unmatched. The germline V gene has CDR1 PRHDT and CDR2 FYEKMQ (reference sequence). CDR3 DNA sequence: TGTGCCAGCAGCTTATTTGTAGCGGGAGGCTCAGATACGCAGTATTTT. As protein: CASSLFVAGGSDTQYF.

V usage is TRBV10-2 and J usage is TRBJ2-3, with D uncertain. Trimming cost V 4 bases and J 9 bases, with 8 bases left between them. The CDR3 contains 11 residues. Germline V gene lookup returns CDR1 WSHSY and CDR2 SAAADI. The CDR3 protein is CASSVAVTQYF. The CDR3 nucleotides are TGCGCCAGCAGTGTTGCAGTCACGCAGTATTTT.

CDR3 DNA sequence: TGTGCCAGCAGCCCGGGGACAGGAGTCTCCTACGAGCAGTACTTC. It specifies CASSPGTGVSYEQYF. The gene calls are TRBV7-2 and TRBJ2-7, with 8 bases lining up with TRBD1. This CDR3 has 15 residues. The V gene end was trimmed by 5 bases and the J gene end by 0 bases; junction bases not matched to a gene: 6. Germline lookup yields CDR1 SGHTA and CDR2 FQGNSA. Together with reference TRBV7-2 and TRBJ2-7, the CDR3 gives the full variable domain: GAGVSQSPSNKVTEKGKDVELRCDPISGHTALYWYRQSLGQGLEFLIYFQGNSAPDKSGLPSDRFSAERTGGSVSTLTIQRTQQEDSAVYLCASSPGTGVSYEQYFGPGTRLTVT.

The chain uses TRBV18 and TRBJ2-3; D call uncertain. The CDR3 runs 16 residues. Trimming cost V 0 bases and J 2 bases, with 12 bases left between them. CDR1 is KGHSH, CDR2 LQKENI, per germline. CDR3 coding DNA: TGTGCCAGCTCACCACCTGTTACTACACACACAGATACGCAGTATTTT. This translates into CASSPPVTTHTDTQYF. Drawing the rest from reference TRBV18 and TRBJ2-3, the complete variable domain is NAGVMQNPRHLVRRRGQEARLRCSPMKGHSHVYWYRQLPEEGLKFMVYLQKENIIDESGMPKERFSAEFPKEGPSILRIQQVVRGDSAAYFCASSPPVTTHTDTQYFGPGTRLTVL.

The chain is built from TRBV7-8 and TRBJ2-5; tentative D call: TRBD2 (5 bases). This CDR3 spans 14 amino acids. The germline CDR1 and CDR2 sequences are SGHVS and FQNEAQ. Deletions cut 4 bases from V and 2 bases from J, with 11 bases between. The DNA of the CDR3 is TGTGCCAGCAGCTCAAGGGAGACTCAAGAGACCCAGTACTTC. This translates into CASSSRETQETQYF. Looking up the rest from reference TRBV7-8 and TRBJ2-5 gives the full variable domain: GAGVSQSPRYKVAKRGQDVALRCDPISGHVSLFWYQQALGQGPEFLTYFQNEAQLDKSGLPSDRFFAERPEGSVSTLKIQRTQQEDSAVYLCASSSRETQETQYFGPGTRLLVL.

The chain carries TRBV7-9 and TRBJ2-5; 15 nucleotides line up with TRBD2. The V and J ends lost 3 bases and 4 bases, in that order; junction bases with no gene match: 0. This CDR3 is 15 amino acids long. Germline V gene sequence: CDR1 SEHNR, CDR2 FQNEAQ (reference sequence). For the CDR3, the DNA is TGTGCCAGCAGCTTGGGACTAGCGGGAGGAGAGACCCAGTACTTC. Its protein product is CASSLGLAGGETQYF.

The chain joins TRBV5-6 to TRBJ2-5; 9 bases match TRBD1. V lost 0 bases, J lost 4 bases, and 4 bases stayed unmatched. Germline V CDR1 and CDR2: SGHDT, YYEEEE. CDR3 length: 15 residues. CDR3 nucleotide sequence: TGTGCCAGCAGCTTGGCCCAGACAGGGGGAGAGACCCAGTACTTC. It translates to CASSLAQTGGETQYF.

V usage is TRBV4-1 and J usage is TRBJ2-7; 8 bases map to TRBD1. CDR3 length: 16 amino acids. The germline V gene has CDR1 MGHRA and CDR2 YSYEKL. V gave up 1 base and J gave up 2 bases; unmatched junction bases: 7. DNA of the CDR3: TGCGCCAGCAGCCAAGGTCGGACAGGGTACCCCTACGAGCAGTACTTC. Residues: CASSQGRTGYPYEQYF.

The chain is built from TRBV27 and TRBJ2-3, with a possible D match to TRBD2 (5 bases). CDR1 MNHEY and CDR2 SMNVEV come from the germline V gene (reference sequence). Trimming took off 8 bases at V and 1 base at J, with 16 bases between the two ends. The CDR3 consists of 15 residues. Here the CDR3 reads CASSAGLLRTDTQYF. The CDR3, as DNA: TGTGCCAGCTCTGCCGGACTGCTACGCACAGATACGCAGTATTTT.

The chain couples TRBV5-4 to TRBJ2-5; D may be TRBD2 (6 bases). Trimming took 0 bases from V and 1 from J, leaving 16 bases between them. Germline V CDR1 and CDR2: SGHNT, YYREEE (reference sequence). This CDR3 spans 17 amino acids. CDR3 bases: TGTGCCAGCAGCTTGGATTCCCCCGGGAGTCCCCAAGAGACCCAGTACTTC. This translates into CASSLDSPGSPQETQYF.

The V gene is TRBV28, the J gene TRBJ2-7, with D perhaps matching TRBD2 (6 bases). The CDR3 runs 15 residues. Trimming removed 6 bases at V and 0 bases at J, with 15 bases between. Germline CDR1 reads MDHEN; CDR2 reads SYDVKM. As DNA, the CDR3 is TGTGCCAGCAGCAGTCTAGCGCCGAGCTCCTACGAGCAGTACTTC. Encoded protein: CASSSLAPSSYEQYF.

The CDR3 loop is CASSLSPSSYEQYF. CDR3 DNA sequence: TGTGCCAGCAGCTTGTCTCCTAGTTCGTACGAGCAGTACTTC. J is TRBJ2-7 and V is TRBV5-6; D call uncertain. Trimming pared 1 base from V and 4 bases from J, leaving 12 bases between. The CDR3 has 14 amino acids. Germline assignment: CDR1 SGHDT and CDR2 YYEEEE.

The chain is built from TRBV27 and TRBJ2-7; 7 positions agree with TRBD1. Looked up from germline, CDR1 is MNHEY and CDR2 is SMNVEV (reference sequence). V shed 6 bases, J shed 2 bases, and the junction held 4 bases outside the gene matches. The CDR3 sequence is 13 residues long. The CDR3 region is CASRNTGAYEQYF. As DNA, the CDR3 is TGTGCCAGCAGAAATACAGGGGCCTACGAGCAGTACTTC.

To note about this clone: One end of the junction does not line up with germline, which may come from a read error. The chain joins TRBV20-1 to TRBJ2-1; D is perhaps TRBD2 (5 bases). The CDR3 contains 10 residues. The germline V gene has CDR1 DFQATT and CDR2 SNEGSKA (reference sequence). CDR3 region: CSARGQMMFF. In nucleotides, the CDR3 is TGCAGTGCAAGAGGGCAAATGATGTTCTTC.

The V gene is TRBV28, the J gene TRBJ2-5; 10 nucleotides agree with TRBD1. The CDR3 is 16 residues long. Germline-derived CDR1 and CDR2 are MDHEN and SYDVKM. With 7 bases clipped from V and 5 bases from J, the junction kept 13 bases outside the gene matches. CDR3 protein: CASTTAGTGVWETQYF. The DNA for the CDR3 is TGTGCCAGCACGACCGCCGGGACAGGGGTGTGGGAGACCCAGTACTTC.

The chain employs TRBV5-4 and TRBJ2-3; perhaps TRBD2 as D (6 bases). Per the germline V gene, CDR1 is SGHNT and CDR2 is YYREEE (reference sequence). V gave up 6 bases and J gave up 1 base, with 15 bases separating them. The CDR3 has 15 residues. CDR3 in amino acids: CASTRRALGTDTQYF. CDR3 DNA: TGTGCCAGCACTAGGAGGGCCCTCGGCACAGATACGCAGTATTTT.

The chain recombines TRBV6-1 with TRBJ2-5, with unresolved D. The CDR3 has 14 residues. With 6 bases removed from V and 5 bases from J, the gap between germline ends came to 16 bases. Germline V gene sequence: CDR1 MNHNS, CDR2 SASEGT. The CDR3 bases are TGTGCCAGCAGCGCTAGATCTAGTGGGGAGACCCAGTACTTC. Residues: CASSARSSGETQYF.

The sample holds one count of this clone. The V call is TRBV14, the J call TRBJ2-1, with 7 positions matching TRBD2. J was trimmed by 9 bases and V by 1 base; bases with no gene match: 6. Germline V gives CDR1 SGHDN, CDR2 FVKESK. The CDR3 loop spans 14 amino acids. The chain's CDR3 is CASSQGEGTGEQFF. CDR3 nucleotides: TGTGCCAGCAGCCAAGGGGAGGGGACGGGTGAGCAGTTCTTC.

This chain joins TRBV5-1 and TRBJ2-7; tentatively, D is TRBD2 (6 bases). CDR1 and CDR2 (germline): SGHRS, YFSETQ. CDR3 length: 12 amino acids. The ends were cut back, 0 bases at V and 6 bases at J, with 7 bases in the middle. The CDR3 loop reads CASSLGGVEQYF. The CDR3, as DNA: TGCGCCAGCAGCTTGGGCGGGGTCGAGCAGTACTTC.

This clone has more than one count but fewer than ten. The CDR3 is CASSELVVTARAYEQYF. The CDR3 DNA reads as TGTGCCAGCAGTGAACTGGTTGTCACAGCCCGTGCCTACGAGCAGTACTTC. The chain joins TRBV6-1 to TRBJ2-7; D is undetermined. The ends were cut back, 2 bases at V and 2 bases at J, with 19 bases in the middle. CDR1 MNHNS and CDR2 SASEGT come from the germline V gene. The CDR3 totals 17 residues.

The rearrangement uses TRBV6-5 and TRBJ1-4, with 10 bases that match TRBD1. V lost 5 bases and J lost 1; bases outside the gene matches: 1. CDR3 length: 15 amino acids. CDR1 and CDR2 from the germline V gene are MNHEY and SVGAGI. The CDR3 DNA reads TGTGCCAGCAGTCGGGACAGGGGAACTAATGAAAAACTGTTTTTT. It encodes CASSRDRGTNEKLFF.